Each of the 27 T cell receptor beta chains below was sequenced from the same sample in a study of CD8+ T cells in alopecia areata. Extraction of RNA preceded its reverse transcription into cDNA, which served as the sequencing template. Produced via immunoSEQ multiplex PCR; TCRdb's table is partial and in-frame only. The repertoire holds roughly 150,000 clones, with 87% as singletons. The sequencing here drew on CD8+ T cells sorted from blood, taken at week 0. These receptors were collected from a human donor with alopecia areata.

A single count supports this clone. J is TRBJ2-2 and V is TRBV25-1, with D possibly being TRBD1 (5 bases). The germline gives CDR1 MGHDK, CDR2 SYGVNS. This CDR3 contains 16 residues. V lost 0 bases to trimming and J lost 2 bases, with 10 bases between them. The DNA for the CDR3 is TGTGCCAGCAGTGAATATGGAGACAGCAACACCGGGGAGCTGTTTTTT. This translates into CASSEYGDSNTGELFF.

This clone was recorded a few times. In DNA, the CDR3 is TGTGCCAGCAGTTTGGGGGCCGAGCAGTACTTC. Translating it yields CASSLGAEQYF. J is TRBJ2-7 and V is TRBV6-5, with a tentative D call TRBD1 (6 bases). Per the germline V gene, CDR1 is MNHEY and CDR2 is SVGAGI. The CDR3 extends over 11 amino acids. V was shortened by 4 bases and J by 6 bases, with 7 bases between the two germline ends.

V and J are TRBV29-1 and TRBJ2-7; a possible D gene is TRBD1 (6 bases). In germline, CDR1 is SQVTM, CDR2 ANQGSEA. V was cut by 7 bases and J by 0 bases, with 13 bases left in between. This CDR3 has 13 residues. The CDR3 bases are TGCAGCGGACAGACAGGAAGCTCCTACGAGCAGTACTTC. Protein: CSGQTGSSYEQYF.

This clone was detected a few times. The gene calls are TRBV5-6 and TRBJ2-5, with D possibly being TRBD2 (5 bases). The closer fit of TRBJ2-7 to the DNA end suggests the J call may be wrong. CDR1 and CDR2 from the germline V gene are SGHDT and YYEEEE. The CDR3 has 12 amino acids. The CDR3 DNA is TGTGCCAGCAGCCCGGGGTCAGCCGAGCAGTACTTC. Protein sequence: CASSPGSAEQYF.

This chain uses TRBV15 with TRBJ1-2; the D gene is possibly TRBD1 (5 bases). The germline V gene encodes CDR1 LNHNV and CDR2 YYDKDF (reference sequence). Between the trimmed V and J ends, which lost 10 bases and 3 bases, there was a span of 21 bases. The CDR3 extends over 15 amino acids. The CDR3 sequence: CAKIQGPLSDYGYTF. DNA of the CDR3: TGTGCCAAGATCCAGGGCCCCCTAAGTGACTATGGCTACACCTTC.

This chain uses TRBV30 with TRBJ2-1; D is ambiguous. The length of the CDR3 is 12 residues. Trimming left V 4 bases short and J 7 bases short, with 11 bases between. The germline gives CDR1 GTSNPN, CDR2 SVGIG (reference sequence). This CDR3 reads CAWIQAGNEQFF. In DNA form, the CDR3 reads TGTGCCTGGATCCAGGCCGGGAATGAGCAGTTCTTC.

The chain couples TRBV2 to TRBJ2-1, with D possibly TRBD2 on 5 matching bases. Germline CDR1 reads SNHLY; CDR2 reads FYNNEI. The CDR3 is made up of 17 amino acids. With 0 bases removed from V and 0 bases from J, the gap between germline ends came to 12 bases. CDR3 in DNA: TGTGCCAGCAGTGAAGCGTCTAGCCCGAGCTCCTACAATGAGCAGTTCTTC. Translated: CASSEASSPSSYNEQFF.

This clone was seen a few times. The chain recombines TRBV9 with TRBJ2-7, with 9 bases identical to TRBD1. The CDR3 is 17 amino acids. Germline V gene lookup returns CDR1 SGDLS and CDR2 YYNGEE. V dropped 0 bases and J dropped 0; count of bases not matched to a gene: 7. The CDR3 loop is CASSVEGGQGDSYEQYF. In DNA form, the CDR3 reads TGTGCCAGCAGCGTAGAGGGGGGACAGGGAGACTCCTACGAGCAGTACTTC. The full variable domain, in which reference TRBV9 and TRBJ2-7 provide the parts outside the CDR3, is DSGVTQTPKHLITATGQRVTLRCSPRSGDLSVYWYQQSLDQGLQFLIQYYNGEERAKGNILERFSAQQFPDLHSELNLSSLELGDSALYFCASSVEGGQGDSYEQYFGPGTRLTVT.

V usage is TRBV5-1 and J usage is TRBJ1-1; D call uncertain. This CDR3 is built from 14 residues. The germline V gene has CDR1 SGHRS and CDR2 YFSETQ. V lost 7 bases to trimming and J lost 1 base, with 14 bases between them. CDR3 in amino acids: CASSTYGSNTEAFF. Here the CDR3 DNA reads TGCGCCAGCTCAACCTACGGATCGAACACTGAAGCTTTCTTT.

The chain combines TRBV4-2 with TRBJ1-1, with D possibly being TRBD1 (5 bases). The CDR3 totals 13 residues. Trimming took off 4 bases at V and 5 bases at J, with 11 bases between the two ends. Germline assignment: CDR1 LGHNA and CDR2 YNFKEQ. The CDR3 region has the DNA TGTGCCAGCAGCCCCCGGGGGGGGACTGAAGCTTTCTTT. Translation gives CASSPRGGTEAFF.

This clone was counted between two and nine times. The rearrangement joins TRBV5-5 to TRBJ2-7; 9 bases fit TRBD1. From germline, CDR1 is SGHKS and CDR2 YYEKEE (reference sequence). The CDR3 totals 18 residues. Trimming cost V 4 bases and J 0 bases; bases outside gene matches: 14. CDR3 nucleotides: TGTGCCAGCAGCCGTACCGGGACAGGGCGTATGAGCTCCTACGAGCAGTACTTC. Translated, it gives CASSRTGTGRMSSYEQYF.

The DNA of the CDR3 is TGTGCCAGCAGCTGGGGGGACGGTTACACCGGGGAGCTGTTTTTT. Protein: CASSWGDGYTGELFF. This chain joins TRBV11-2 and TRBJ2-2; D may be TRBD2 (6 bases). Trimming pared 4 bases from V and 3 bases from J, leaving 12 bases between. The germline CDR1 and CDR2 sequences are SGHAT and FQNNGV. This CDR3 spans 15 amino acids.

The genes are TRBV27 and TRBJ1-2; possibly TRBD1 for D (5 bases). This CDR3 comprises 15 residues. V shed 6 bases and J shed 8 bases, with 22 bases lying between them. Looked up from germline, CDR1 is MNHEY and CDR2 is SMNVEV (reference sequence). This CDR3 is CASSPTVGATIGYTF. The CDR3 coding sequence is TGTGCCAGCAGCCCTACGGTAGGGGCCACCATAGGCTACACCTTC.

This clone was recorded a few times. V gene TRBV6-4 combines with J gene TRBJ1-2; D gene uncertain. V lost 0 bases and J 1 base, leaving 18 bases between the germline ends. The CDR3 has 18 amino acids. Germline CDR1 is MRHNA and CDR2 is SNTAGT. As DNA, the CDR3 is TGTGCCAGCAGTGACTCAAATCAAAGAAGACGAGATAACTATGGCTACACCTTC. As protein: CASSDSNQRRRDNYGYTF.

The CDR3 nucleotides read TGTGCCAGCAGCGTTGGACAGGGGACCTACGAGCAGTACTTC. It yields the protein CASSVGQGTYEQYF. V usage is TRBV27 and J usage is TRBJ2-7; TRBD1 matches at 9 bases. Germline V gives CDR1 MNHEY, CDR2 SMNVEV (reference sequence). The V segment lost 6 bases and the J segment 2 bases; nucleotides outside the gene matches: 5. This CDR3 spans 14 amino acids.

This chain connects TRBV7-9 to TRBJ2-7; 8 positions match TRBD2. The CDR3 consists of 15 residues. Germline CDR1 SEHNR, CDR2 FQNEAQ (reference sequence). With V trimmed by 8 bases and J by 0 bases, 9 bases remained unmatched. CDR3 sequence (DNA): TGTGCCAGCGGGTTGGGAACTAGCGGCTCCTACGAGCAGTACTTC. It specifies CASGLGTSGSYEQYF.

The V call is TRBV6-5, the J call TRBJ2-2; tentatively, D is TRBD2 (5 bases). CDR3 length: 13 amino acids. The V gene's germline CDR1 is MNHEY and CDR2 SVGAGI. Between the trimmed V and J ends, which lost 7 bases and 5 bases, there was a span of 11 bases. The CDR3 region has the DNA TGTGCCAGCATAGGTTGGGAGACCGGGGAGCTGTTTTTT. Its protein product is CASIGWETGELFF.

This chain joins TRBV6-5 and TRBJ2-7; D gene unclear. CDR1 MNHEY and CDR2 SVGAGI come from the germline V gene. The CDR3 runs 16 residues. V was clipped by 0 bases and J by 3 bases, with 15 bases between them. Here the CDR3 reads CASSYSWPLVHYEQYF. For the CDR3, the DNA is TGTGCCAGCAGTTACTCGTGGCCGCTAGTCCACTACGAGCAGTACTTC.

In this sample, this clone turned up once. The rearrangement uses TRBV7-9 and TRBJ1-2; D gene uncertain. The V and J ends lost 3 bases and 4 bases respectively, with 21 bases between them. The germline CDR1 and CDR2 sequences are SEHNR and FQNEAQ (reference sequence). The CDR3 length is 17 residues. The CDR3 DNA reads TGTGCCAGCAGCTTCGACGGCGGTCCAAAGGGAGGCTATGGCTACACCTTC. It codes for CASSFDGGPKGGYGYTF.

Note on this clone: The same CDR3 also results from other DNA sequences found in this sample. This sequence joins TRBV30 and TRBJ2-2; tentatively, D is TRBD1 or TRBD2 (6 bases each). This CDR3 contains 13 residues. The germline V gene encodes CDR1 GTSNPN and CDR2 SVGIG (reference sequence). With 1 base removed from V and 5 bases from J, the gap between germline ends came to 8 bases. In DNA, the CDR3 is TGTGCCTGGAGTGAAGGGGGGACCGGGGAGCTGTTTTTT. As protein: CAWSEGGTGELFF.

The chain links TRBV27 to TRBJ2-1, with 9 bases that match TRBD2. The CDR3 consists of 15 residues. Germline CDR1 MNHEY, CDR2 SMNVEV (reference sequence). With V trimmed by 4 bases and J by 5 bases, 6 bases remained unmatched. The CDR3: CASSSGTSIHNEQFF. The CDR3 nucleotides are TGTGCCAGCAGTTCCGGGACTAGCATCCACAATGAGCAGTTCTTC.

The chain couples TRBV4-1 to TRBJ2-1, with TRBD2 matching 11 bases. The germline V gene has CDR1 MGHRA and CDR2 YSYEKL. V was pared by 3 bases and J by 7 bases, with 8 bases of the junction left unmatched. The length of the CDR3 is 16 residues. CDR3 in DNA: TGCGCCAGCAGCCAGATAGCGGGGGGGCCAGGTAATGAGCAGTTCTTC. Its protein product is CASSQIAGGPGNEQFF.

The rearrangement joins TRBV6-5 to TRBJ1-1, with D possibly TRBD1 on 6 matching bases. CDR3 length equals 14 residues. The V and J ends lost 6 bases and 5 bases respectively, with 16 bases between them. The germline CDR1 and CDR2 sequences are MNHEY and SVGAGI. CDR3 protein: CASSGGGWVTEAFF. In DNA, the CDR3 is TGTGCCAGCAGCGGGGGGGGCTGGGTGACTGAAGCTTTCTTT.

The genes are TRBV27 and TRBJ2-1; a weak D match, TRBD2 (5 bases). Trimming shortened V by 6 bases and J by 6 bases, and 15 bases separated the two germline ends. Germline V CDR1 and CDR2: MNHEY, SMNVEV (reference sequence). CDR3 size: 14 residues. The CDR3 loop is CASSFTSSGNEQFF. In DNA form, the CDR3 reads TGTGCCAGCAGCTTTACGTCAAGCGGCAATGAGCAGTTCTTC.

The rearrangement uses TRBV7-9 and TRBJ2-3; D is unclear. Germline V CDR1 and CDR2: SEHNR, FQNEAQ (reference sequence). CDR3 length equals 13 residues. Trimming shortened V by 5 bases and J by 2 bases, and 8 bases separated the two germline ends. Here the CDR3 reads CASSPWITDTQYF. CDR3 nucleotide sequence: TGTGCCAGCAGCCCCTGGATCACAGATACGCAGTATTTT.

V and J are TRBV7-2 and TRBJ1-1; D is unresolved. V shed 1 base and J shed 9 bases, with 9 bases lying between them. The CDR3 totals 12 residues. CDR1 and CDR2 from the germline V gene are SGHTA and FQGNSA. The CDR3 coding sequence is TGTGCCAGCAGCTTAGGGCGGTCAAAAGCTTTCTTT. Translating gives CASSLGRSKAFF.

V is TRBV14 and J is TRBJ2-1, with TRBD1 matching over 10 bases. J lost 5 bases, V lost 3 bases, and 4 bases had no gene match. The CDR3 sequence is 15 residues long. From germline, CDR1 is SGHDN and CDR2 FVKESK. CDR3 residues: CASSHTGQGNNEQFF. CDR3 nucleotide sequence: TGTGCCAGCAGCCACACGGGACAGGGGAACAATGAGCAGTTCTTC.